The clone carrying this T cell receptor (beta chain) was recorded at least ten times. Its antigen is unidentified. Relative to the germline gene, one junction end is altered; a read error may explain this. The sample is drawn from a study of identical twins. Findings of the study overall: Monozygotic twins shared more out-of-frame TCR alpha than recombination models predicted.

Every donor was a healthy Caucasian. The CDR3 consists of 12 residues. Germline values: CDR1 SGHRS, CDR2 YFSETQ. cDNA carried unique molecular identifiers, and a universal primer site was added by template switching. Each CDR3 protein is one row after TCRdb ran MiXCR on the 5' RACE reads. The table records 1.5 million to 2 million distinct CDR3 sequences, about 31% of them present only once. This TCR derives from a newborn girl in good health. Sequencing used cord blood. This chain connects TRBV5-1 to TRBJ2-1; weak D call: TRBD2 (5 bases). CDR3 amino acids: CASSLDGDEQFF. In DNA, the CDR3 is TGTGCCAGCAGTTTAGACGGGGATGAGCAGTTCTTC.